The present T cell receptor (beta chain) was sequenced within a study of lymphopenia after photon versus proton radiotherapy. Assay used: immunoSEQ multiplex PCR; TCRdb lists only in-frame clones, some missing. The sample lists about 17,000 clones, 75% to 85% seen once, with 20% to 25% in the top ten. Study outcomes and limitations: Authors raise, but do not show, better survival with proton therapy. Proton therapy kept repertoires fairly stable, unlike photons, which gained effector/memory cells. Oligoclonal CD8+ Temra expansion after nadir drove photon patients' diversity drop.

V lost 5 bases to trimming and J lost 3 bases, with 17 bases between them. Germline values: CDR1 LNHDA, CDR2 SQIVND (reference sequence). This CDR3 has 15 amino acids. With regard to this clone: Its antigen is as yet unknown.

This chain connects TRBV19 to TRBJ2-7, with D possibly matching TRBD1 (5 bases). Material: peripheral blood, obtained from a patient treated with proton-based radiotherapy. The clonotype was recovered from a man between 65 and 85 years old with pancreatic cancer. The CDR3 region is CASSPRTSQLYEQYF. CDR3 DNA sequence: TGTGCCAGTAGTCCCAGGACAAGTCAGCTCTACGAGCAGTACTTC. The full variable domain, its missing parts supplied by reference TRBV19 and TRBJ2-7, is DGGITQSPKYLFRKEGQNVTLSCEQNLNHDAMYWYRQDPGQGLRLIYYSQIVNDFQKGDIAEGYSVSREKKESFPLTVTSAQKNPTAFYLCASSPRTSQLYEQYFGPGTRLTVT.